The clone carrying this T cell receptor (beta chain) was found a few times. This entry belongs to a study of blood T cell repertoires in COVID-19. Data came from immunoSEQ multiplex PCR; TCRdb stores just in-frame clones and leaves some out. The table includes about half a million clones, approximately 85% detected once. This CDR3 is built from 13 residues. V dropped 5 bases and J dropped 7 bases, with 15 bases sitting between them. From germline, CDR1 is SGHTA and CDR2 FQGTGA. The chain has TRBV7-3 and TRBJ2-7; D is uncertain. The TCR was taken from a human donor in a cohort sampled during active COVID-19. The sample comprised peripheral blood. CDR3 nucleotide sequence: TGTGCCAGCAGCCTAAACTCCCTACGAGAGCAGTACTTC. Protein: CASSLNSLREQYF.